These 2 T cell receptor beta chains came from one sample sequenced in a study of T cells in narcolepsy. Some clones are missing from TCRdb's copy, which holds only in-frame ones; the method was immunoSEQ multiplex PCR. The sample comprises about 25,000 clones, 84% of which are singletons, and about 1.3% rests with the top ten. The specimen was CD45RA- memory CD4+ T cells from PBMCs. The receptor set was obtained from a human donor with narcolepsy.

This clone was observed a few times. V and J are TRBV11-2 and TRBJ1-5; 9 nucleotides match TRBD1. This CDR3 is 14 amino acids long. V trimming: 3 bases; J trimming: 7 bases; junction bases outside the gene matches: 4. CDR1 is SGHAT, CDR2 FQNNGV, per germline. CDR3 in amino acids: CASSLDRGGQPQHF. The CDR3 DNA sequence: TGTGCCAGCAGCTTGGACAGGGGAGGCCAGCCCCAGCATTTT.

This chain links TRBV6-1 with TRBJ2-6; D not resolved. Germline CDR1 and CDR2: MNHNS and SASEGT. The V and J ends lost 4 bases and 1 base respectively, with 5 bases between them. The CDR3 totals 14 residues. This CDR3 is CASSGPSGANVLTF. DNA for the CDR3: TGTGCCAGCAGTGGGCCTTCTGGGGCCAACGTCCTGACTTTC.